This entry describes one T cell receptor (beta chain). Antigen specificity is unknown. Included in the TCR beta cDNA libraries were unique molecular identifiers. T cells numbering 1 to 10 million yielded cDNA molecules that totaled roughly 500,000. TCRdb itself ran the PCR reads through MiXCR, one entry per CDR3 protein. The table lists roughly 540,000 distinct CDR3 sequences, less than 40% of them singletons. These data belong to a study of post-analysis software for immune sequencing data. For the study at large: In terms of disease course, relapsing-remitting, secondary progressive and progressive-relapsing multiple sclerosis were included.

Study findings and constraints: Pronounced co-clustering by F measure was evident among identically batched samples. TRBV segments more frequent in patients than in controls numbered roughly 5 and included TRBV5-6, TRBV5-1 and TRBV20-1. In multiple sclerosis, normalized Chao1 diversity was significantly below that of controls.

CDR3 length: 16 residues. With 0 bases removed from V and 3 bases from J, the gap between germline ends came to 13 bases. Germline loops: CDR1 LGHNA, CDR2 YNFKEQ. This rearrangement joins TRBV4-2 to TRBJ2-3; tentative D call: TRBD2 (6 bases). Source material: blood. The sequence came from a girl aged 2-17 years with multiple sclerosis. The CDR3 spells CASSQEGTRTTDTQYF. The CDR3, as DNA: TGTGCCAGCAGCCAAGAGGGGACTCGAACAACAGATACGCAGTATTTT.